Given below is one TCR beta chain in context. As yet, its antigen is unknown. Using immunoSEQ multiplex PCR, the repertoire was profiled, and TCRdb retains in-frame clones only, with some absent. In the table there are more than 95,000 clones, about 89% of which are singletons. This specimen belongs to a study of T cell responses to AZD1222 COVID-19 vaccine. Study outcomes and limitations: Nearly half of the spike-specific TCRs reportedly recognize variant regions that carry no mutations.

Per germline, CDR1 KGHSH and CDR2 LQKENI. The CDR3 runs to 12 residues. Between the trimmed V and J ends, which lost 1 base and 6 bases, there was a span of 6 bases. The clonotype was recovered from an adult in good health. This sequence joins TRBV18 and TRBJ1-2, with unresolved D. Sequencing used peripheral blood, obtained on day 0 of AZD1222 vaccination. CDR3 nucleotide sequence: TGTGCCAGCTCACCACTGCAGGATGGCTACACCTTC. This codes for CASSPLQDGYTF.